Reported below is one T cell receptor beta chain. The antigen is not known. The germline V gene encodes CDR1 SGHTA and CDR2 FQGTGA. Trimming removed 3 bases from V and 3 bases from J; junction bases left unmatched: 4. The CDR3 totals 15 residues. There were likely unrecorded immune exposures, though donors were nominally healthy when sampled. The PCR used 60 Vbeta and 13 Jbeta primers. Using immunoSEQ multiplex PCR, the repertoire was profiled, and TCRdb retains in-frame clones only, with some absent. The sample records approximately 91,000 clones, roughly 80% being singletons. The data derive from a study of cytomegalovirus exposure and HLA in healthy donors. The study's findings and limits: Sequencing likely generated an artifact that appeared as a cluster of highly shared sequence variants. Analysis was performed later, and it showed HLA-associated TCR beta chains to be more clonally expanded than equally common others. About 87% or about 30% of the time was how often most TCR beta V segments were productive, according to an earlier analysis.

The sequencing input was PBMCs. This clonotype was obtained from a human donor in good health. The gene calls are TRBV7-3 and TRBJ2-3; 9 bases agree with TRBD2. CDR3 DNA sequence: TGTGCCAGCAGCTTTGCGGGGGGGCAAACAGATACGCAGTATTTT. This encodes CASSFAGGQTDTQYF. The full variable domain, with the rest looked up from reference TRBV7-3 and TRBJ2-3, is GAGVSQTPSNKVTEKGKYVELRCDPISGHTALYWYRQSLGQGPEFLIYFQGTGAADDSGLPNDRFFAVRPEGSVSTLKIQRTERGDSAVYLCASSFAGGQTDTQYFGPGTRLTVL.